The rows below give T cell receptor beta chains drawn from one sample of a study of blood T cell repertoires in COVID-19. The data were produced by immunoSEQ multiplex PCR, yet TCRdb's version contains in-frame clones alone and is incomplete. The sample holds 95,000 to 150,000 clones, 71% seen once. The specimen was peripheral blood. The receptor set was obtained from a human donor with acute or convalescent COVID-19. The donor label of this sample is uncertain. CDR3s include the opening cysteine and the closing phenylalanine or tryptophan. A D gene is named only where the DNA matches it firmly. The size of a clone is reported for some rows only, either as once, few or many, or as a class for expanded clones.

d_gene	v_gene	abundance	j_gene	CDR3aa	CDR3nt
.	TRBV19	.	TRBJ1-2	CASSFRGTYGYTF	TGTGCCAGTAGTTTCAGGGGTACCTATGGCTACACCTTC
.	TRBV3-1/TRBV3-2	.	TRBJ2-2	CASSQNPTRGGSNTGELFF	TGTGCCAGCAGCCAAAACCCGACGCGAGGAGGGTCGAACACCGGGGAGCTGTTTTTT
TRBD1	TRBV5-1	.	TRBJ2-2	CASSPRQGDTGELFF	TGCGCCAGCAGCCCAAGACAGGGGGACACCGGGGAGCTGTTTTTT
TRBD1	TRBV28	.	TRBJ1-1	CASSSPTGTGITEAFF	TGTGCCAGCAGTTCACCCACGGGGACAGGGATCACTGAAGCTTTCTTT
.	TRBV6-5	.	TRBJ2-7	CASSLQGPYEQYF	TGTGCCAGCAGCCTACAGGGACCCTACGAGCAGTACTTC
TRBD1	TRBV3-1/TRBV3-2	few	TRBJ2-6	CASSQRWGRGSSGANVLTF	TGTGCCAGCAGCCAAAGGTGGGGCAGGGGGAGCTCTGGGGCCAACGTCCTGACTTTC
TRBD1	TRBV28	.	TRBJ1-4	CASLDRGGGEKLFF	TGTGCCAGCCTAGACAGGGGAGGAGGGGAAAAACTGTTTTTT
.	TRBV11-2	.	TRBJ2-3	CASSTYTDTQYF	TGTGCCAGCAGCACCTACACAGATACGCAGTATTTT
.	TRBV6-5	once	TRBJ1-2	CASRAGGGNYGYTF	TGTGCCAGCAGAGCGGGCGGAGGGAACTATGGCTACACCTTC
TRBD1	TRBV29-1	.	TRBJ1-2	CSVTGTGGGGYTF	TGCAGCGTCACCGGGACAGGGGGCGGCGGCTACACCTTC
.	TRBV14	.	TRBJ1-2	CASSQGGSTNYGYTF	TGTGCCAGCAGCCAAGGCGGCAGTACTAACTATGGCTACACCTTC
TRBD1	TRBV9	many	TRBJ1-2	CASSGRIYRGEYGYTF	TGTGCCAGCAGCGGTCGGATATACAGGGGAGAGTATGGCTACACCTTC
TRBD1	TRBV6-5	.	TRBJ2-2	CASWTGGYTGELFF	TGTGCCAGCTGGACAGGGGGCTATACCGGGGAGCTGTTTTTT
.	TRBV15	.	TRBJ2-5	CATSREAGSGETQYF	TGTGCCACCAGCAGAGAAGCAGGGTCCGGAGAGACCCAGTACTTC
.	TRBV5-6	.	TRBJ2-7	CASSLEGRGEQYF	TGTGCCAGCAGCTTGGAGGGTCGGGGGGAGCAGTACTTC
TRBD1	TRBV6-5	few	TRBJ2-1	CASSYSTGTVGNEQFF	TGTGCCAGCAGTTACTCGACAGGGACAGTAGGCAATGAGCAGTTCTTC
.	TRBV5-1	few	TRBJ2-3	CASSLRTAGAAADTQYF	TGCGCCAGCAGCTTGAGGACGGCGGGGGCCGCCGCGGATACGCAGTATTTT
TRBD2	TRBV2	.	TRBJ2-5	CASSADLRGVGGTQYF	TGTGCCAGCAGTGCGGATTTGCGGGGGGTCGGTGGGACCCAGTACTTC
TRBD1	TRBV7-9	.	TRBJ1-2	CASSLRVGGGEGYTF	TGTGCCAGCAGCTTAAGGGTCGGAGGGGGCGAAGGCTACACCTTC
TRBD1	TRBV6-1	.	TRBJ1-6	CASSELGQGASPLHF	TGTGCCAGCAGTGAACTCGGACAGGGGGCCTCACCCCTCCACTTT
TRBD1	TRBV4-1	.	TRBJ1-5	CASSPARAGGQQPQHF	TGCGCCAGCAGCCCCGCCAGGGCAGGGGGCCAGCAGCCCCAGCATTTT
.	TRBV27	.	TRBJ1-1	CASSLRYQVNTEAFF	TGTGCCAGCAGTTTAAGGTATCAGGTGAACACTGAAGCTTTCTTT
TRBD1	TRBV7-9	.	TRBJ2-5	CASSLTGSGETQYF	TGTGCCAGCAGCTTGACAGGGTCCGGGGAGACCCAGTACTTC
.	TRBV18	.	TRBJ2-3	CASSSGHASTDTQYF	TGTGCCAGCTCATCGGGACACGCTAGCACAGATACGCAGTATTTT
.	TRBV18	.	TRBJ1-1	CASSPRRATNFMNTEAFF	TGTGCCAGCTCACCACGGCGGGCGACGAATTTCATGAACACTGAAGCTTTCTTT
TRBD1	TRBV5-8	.	TRBJ2-3	CASSRGQGTDTQYF	TGTGCCAGCAGCAGAGGACAGGGCACAGATACGCAGTATTTT
TRBD1	TRBV28	.	TRBJ1-2	CASSSRDRHPYGYTF	TGTGCCAGCAGTTCCCGGGACAGGCACCCATATGGCTACACCTTC
TRBD1	TRBV3-1/TRBV3-2	.	TRBJ1-1	CASSPGTGGEAFF	TGTGCCAGCAGCCCCGGGACAGGGGGAGAAGCTTTCTTT
TRBD2	TRBV19	once	TRBJ2-7	CASSTLAGGSYEQYF	TGTGCCAGTAGTACTCTGGCGGGGGGTTCCTACGAGCAGTACTTC
.	TRBV14	.	TRBJ2-5	CASSQGVWETQYF	TGTGCCAGCAGCCAAGGAGTGTGGGAGACCCAGTACTTC
.	TRBV30	few	TRBJ1-1	CACQGGEAFF	TGTGCCTGCCAGGGAGGGGAAGCTTTCTTT
.	TRBV9	few	TRBJ1-3	CASSVTDSGNTIYF	TGTGCCAGCAGCGTGACAGATTCTGGAAACACCATATATTTT
.	TRBV27	.	TRBJ2-2	CASSGDPRANTGELFF	TGTGCCAGCAGTGGAGATCCGAGGGCGAACACCGGGGAGCTGTTTTTT
.	TRBV7-9	.	TRBJ1-1	CASSPQGTNTEAFF	TGTGCCAGCAGCCCACAGGGTACGAACACTGAAGCTTTCTTT
TRBD1	TRBV7-3	.	TRBJ2-3	CASSEGQGAAGGTQYF	TGTGCCAGCAGCGAGGGACAGGGGGCAGCCGGGGGTACGCAGTATTTT
TRBD1	TRBV27	.	TRBJ1-5	CASRGQGQRNQPQHF	TGTGCCAGCAGGGGACAGGGACAACGCAATCAGCCCCAGCATTTT
.	TRBV28	once	TRBJ1-1	CASSYPRESFSTEAFF	TGTGCCAGCAGTTACCCCCGCGAGAGCTTTAGCACTGAAGCTTTCTTT
.	TRBV7-9	few	TRBJ2-5	CASSSRGRGLQETQYF	TGTGCCAGCAGCTCCCGGGGGCGGGGGTTACAAGAGACCCAGTACTTC
.	TRBV28	.	TRBJ1-4	CASSFDRYEKLFF	TGTGCCAGCAGTTTTGACAGGTATGAAAAACTGTTTTTT
TRBD2	TRBV24-1	.	TRBJ2-1	CATSDPGGAAYNEQFF	TGTGCCACCAGTGACCCCGGGGGGGCCGCGTACAATGAGCAGTTCTTC
TRBD2	TRBV3-1/TRBV3-2	.	TRBJ2-3	CASSRAGFRSDTQYF	TGTGCCAGCAGCCGAGCGGGGTTCCGTTCAGATACGCAGTATTTT
TRBD1	TRBV19	.	TRBJ1-1	CASSMDRGDTEAFF	TGTGCCAGTAGTATGGACAGGGGGGACACTGAAGCTTTCTTT
TRBD1	TRBV6-6	.	TRBJ2-6	CASSWGHRGPGSGANVLTF	TGTGCCAGCAGCTGGGGGCACAGGGGCCCCGGCTCTGGGGCCAACGTCCTGACTTTC
TRBD1	TRBV29-1	.	TRBJ2-2	CSVFHRDRWNTGELFF	TGCAGCGTCTTCCACCGGGACAGGTGGAACACCGGGGAGCTGTTTTTT
.	TRBV6-2/TRBV6-3	.	TRBJ2-5	CASSPRGYTLGETQYF	TGTGCCAGCAGCCCTAGAGGGTATACGTTGGGAGAGACCCAGTACTTC
TRBD1	TRBV27	.	TRBJ1-2	CASSPIQGWNYGYTF	TGTGCCAGCAGTCCAATACAGGGGTGGAACTATGGCTACACCTTC
.	TRBV10-1	.	TRBJ1-2	CASSDSGTPANYGYTF	TGCGCCAGCAGTGACTCCGGGACACCAGCTAACTATGGCTACACCTTC
TRBD1	TRBV30	.	TRBJ2-2	CAWSVAQTGVFSGELFF	TGTGCCTGGAGTGTAGCTCAGACAGGGGTCTTTTCCGGGGAGCTGTTTTTT
TRBD1	TRBV10-3	.	TRBJ1-5	CASQRTGDSNQPQHF	TGTGCCAGCCAGAGGACAGGGGATAGCAATCAGCCCCAGCATTTT
.	TRBV4-1	.	TRBJ1-5	CASSIESNQPQHF	TGCGCCAGCAGCATAGAGAGCAATCAGCCCCAGCATTTT
.	TRBV27	once	TRBJ2-4	CASSLRGYELAKNIQYF	TGTGCCAGCAGTTTAAGGGGGTACGAACTAGCCAAAAACATTCAGTACTTC
TRBD2	TRBV7-9	.	TRBJ2-2	CASSLTPAGGNTGELFF	TGTGCCAGCAGCTTAACCCCAGCGGGGGGGAACACCGGGGAGCTGTTTTTT